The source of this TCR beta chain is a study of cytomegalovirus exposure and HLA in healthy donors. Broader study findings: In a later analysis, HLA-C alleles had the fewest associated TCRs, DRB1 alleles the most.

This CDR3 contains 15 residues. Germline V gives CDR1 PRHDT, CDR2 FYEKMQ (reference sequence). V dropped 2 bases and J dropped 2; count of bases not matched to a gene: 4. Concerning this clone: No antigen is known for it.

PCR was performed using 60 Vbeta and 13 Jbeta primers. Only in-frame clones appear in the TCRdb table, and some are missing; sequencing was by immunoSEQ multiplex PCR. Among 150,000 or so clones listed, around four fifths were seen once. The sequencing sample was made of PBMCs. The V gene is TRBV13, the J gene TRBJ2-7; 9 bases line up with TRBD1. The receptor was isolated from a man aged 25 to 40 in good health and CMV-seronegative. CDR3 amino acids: CASSLRGQGAYEQYF. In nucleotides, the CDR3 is TGTGCCAGCAGCTTAAGGGGACAGGGAGCCTACGAGCAGTACTTC.